Reported below is one T cell receptor beta chain. This sample was included in a study of blood T cell repertoires in COVID-19. In the study overall: COVID-19 samples from acute and convalescent phases originated in the United States, Italy and Spain.

The CDR3 length is 15 residues. Germline CDR1 and CDR2: MDHEN and SYDVKM. J gave up 11 bases and V 6 bases, and 13 bases lay outside the gene matches. Profiled with immunoSEQ multiplex PCR; TCRdb holds only in-frame clones, not every one. The table lists under 200,000 clones, approximately 88% of them singletons. The TCR comes from a woman aged 60-75 years with acute or convalescent COVID-19. The chain uses TRBV28 and TRBJ1-5; 10 positions match TRBD1. The sequencing sample was made of peripheral blood. CDR3 sequence: CASRPPHLGQGAQHF. The CDR3 DNA reads as TGTGCCAGCAGGCCTCCGCACCTCGGACAGGGGGCCCAGCATTTT. Full variable domain (missing parts from reference TRBV28 and TRBJ1-5): DVKVTQSSRYLVKRTGEKVFLECVQDMDHENMFWYRQDPGLGLRLIYFSYDVKMKEKGDIPEGYSVSREKKERFSLILESASTNQTSMYLCASRPPHLGQGAQHFGDGTRLSIL.